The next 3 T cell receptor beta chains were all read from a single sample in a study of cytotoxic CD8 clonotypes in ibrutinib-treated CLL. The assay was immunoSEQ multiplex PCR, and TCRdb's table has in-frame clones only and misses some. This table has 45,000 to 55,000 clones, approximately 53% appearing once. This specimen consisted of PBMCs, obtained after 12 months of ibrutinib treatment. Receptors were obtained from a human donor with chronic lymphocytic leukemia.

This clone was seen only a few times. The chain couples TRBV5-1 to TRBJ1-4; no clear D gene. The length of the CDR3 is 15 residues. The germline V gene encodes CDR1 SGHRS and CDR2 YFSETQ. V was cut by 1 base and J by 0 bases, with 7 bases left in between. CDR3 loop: CASSLMGSTNEKLFF. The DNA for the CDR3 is TGCGCCAGCAGCTTGATGGGATCAACTAATGAAAAACTGTTTTTT.

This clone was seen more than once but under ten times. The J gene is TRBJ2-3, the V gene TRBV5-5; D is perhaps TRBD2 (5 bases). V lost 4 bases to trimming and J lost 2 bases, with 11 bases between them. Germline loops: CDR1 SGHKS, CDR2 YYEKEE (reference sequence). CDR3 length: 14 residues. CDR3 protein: CASSPLRDTDTQYF. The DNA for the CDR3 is TGTGCCAGCAGCCCTCTGAGGGACACAGATACGCAGTATTTT.

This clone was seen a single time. DNA of the CDR3: TGTGCCAGCAGCCAAGATGGGCGGGGATCCTACGAGCAGTACTTC. Encoded protein: CASSQDGRGSYEQYF. The chain recombines TRBV4-2 with TRBJ2-7; TRBD2 is a possible D gene (6 bases). V lost 0 bases and J 1 base, leaving 10 bases between the germline ends. The germline gives CDR1 LGHNA, CDR2 YNFKEQ. CDR3 length equals 15 residues.